These 8 T cell receptor beta chains originate from one sample sequenced in a study of CD8 T cells in ankylosing spondylitis. TCRdb re-derived calls from the 5' RACE reads in MiXCR, one entry per CDR3 protein. Here the sample spans about 360,000 distinct CDR3 sequences, 20% being singletons. Specimen: blood, either unsorted or a sorted T cell fraction (not recorded which). Source of these receptors: a male donor with ankylosing spondylitis or in good health (not recorded which).

The J gene is TRBJ2-7, the V gene TRBV12-3 or TRBV12-4; D perhaps matches TRBD2 (5 bases). V lost 3 bases to trimming and J lost 7 bases, with 13 bases between them. The CDR3 runs to 13 residues. CDR3 amino acids: CASSLVPRREQYF. The CDR3 DNA follows: TGTGCCAGCAGTTTGGTCCCCCGGAGGGAGCAGTACTTC.

The chain employs TRBV11-2 and TRBJ2-3; 12 bases match TRBD2. The ends lost 1 base at V and 0 bases at J; junction bases unmatched: 8. CDR1 is SGHAT and CDR2 is FQNNGV in the germline V gene. The length of the CDR3 is 19 residues. Here the CDR3 reads CASSLVTGLAGSSTDTQYF. CDR3 in DNA: TGTGCCAGCAGCTTAGTAACAGGACTAGCGGGATCTAGCACAGATACGCAGTATTTT.

This sequence joins TRBV19 and TRBJ2-7; maybe TRBD2 (7 bases). CDR3 size: 15 residues. V lost 3 bases, J lost 0 bases, and 12 bases lay in between. Germline V gives CDR1 LNHDA, CDR2 SQIVND (reference sequence). CDR3 sequence: CASSMVAGASYEQYF. The CDR3 region has the DNA TGTGCCAGTAGTATGGTGGCGGGGGCCTCCTACGAGCAGTACTTC.

The V call is TRBV2, the J call TRBJ2-2, with 9 positions matching TRBD2. Germline CDR1 and CDR2: SNHLY and FYNNEI. This CDR3 contains 16 residues. The J segment lost 6 bases and the V segment lost 1 base, leaving 6 bases of the junction unmatched. This CDR3 reads CASSEGLAGIPGELFF. CDR3 nucleotides: TGTGCCAGCAGTGAAGGGCTAGCGGGGATCCCCGGGGAGCTGTTTTTT.

The chain employs TRBV3-1 and TRBJ2-2; unclear D gene. CDR3 length: 16 amino acids. Germline lookup yields CDR1 LGHDT and CDR2 YNNKEL (reference sequence). V was clipped by 1 base and J by 1 base, with 10 bases between them. The CDR3 DNA reads TGTGCCAGCAGCCAAGCAGTGGGGAAGAACACCGGGGAGCTGTTTTTT. As protein: CASSQAVGKNTGELFF.

This clonotype was seen more than once but under ten times. The genes are TRBV12-3 or TRBV12-4 and TRBJ2-3; TRBD2 agrees at 12 bases. This CDR3 comprises 16 residues. The V and J ends lost 2 bases and 3 bases, in that order; junction bases with no gene match: 3. The CDR3 region is CASSLLAGGPTDTQYF. CDR3 bases: TGTGCCAGCAGTTTACTAGCGGGGGGGCCAACAGATACGCAGTATTTT.

This clonotype was found a few times. J is TRBJ2-2 and V is TRBV6-5; D call uncertain. CDR3 length: 14 amino acids. Germline V gene lookup returns CDR1 MNHEY and CDR2 SVGAGI. V dropped 3 bases and J dropped 2 bases, with 7 bases sitting between them. The CDR3 region is CASSYWDNTGELFF. In DNA, the CDR3 is TGTGCCAGCAGTTATTGGGATAACACCGGGGAGCTGTTTTTT.

The rearrangement links TRBV24-1 to TRBJ2-7; TRBD1 might be the D (5 bases). V was trimmed by 4 bases and J by 2 bases, leaving 11 bases between them. Germline V gene data show CDR1 as KGHDR and CDR2 as SFDVKD. The CDR3 runs 14 residues. In nucleotides, the CDR3 is TGTGCCACCAGTGACACAGGTTTTCCCTACGAGCAGTACTTC. Translating it yields CATSDTGFPYEQYF.